This record covers a single T cell receptor (beta chain). Its antigen is unidentified. This entry is derived from a study of shared clonotypes between healthy human individuals. Study conclusions and caveats: Four donors shared about 4.8% of their naive CD4 clonotypes. Naive subsets generally had larger estimated richness than memory subsets. The study drew on few donors, limiting represented genetic and exposure-history diversity.

From CD4+ cells came CD45RA+ naive and CD45RA-negative memory subsets. This CDR3 contains 15 residues. V trimming: 2 bases; J trimming: 3 bases; junction bases outside the gene matches: 2. Germline CDR1 and CDR2: WSHSY and SAAADI. Method: immunoSEQ multiplex PCR; TCRdb's copy keeps in-frame clones and lacks some. The sample has about 680,000 clones, 73% seen once. Sequenced sample: memory CD4+ T cells sorted from blood. Stated subset: CD45RA-negative fraction. The receptor was isolated from a woman in her thirties in good health. V is TRBV10-2 and J is TRBJ2-7, with 12 positions matching TRBD2. The CDR3 region has the DNA TGCGCCAGCAGTGAGGGACTAGCGGGAATCTACGAGCAGTACTTC. It is translated as CASSEGLAGIYEQYF.